This T cell receptor (beta chain) was profiled in a study of early T cells in non-severe SARS-CoV-2 infection. Study-level background: Unsorted whole-blood RNA was sequenced in bulk, leaving chains unpaired.

The table lists this clonotype with a few counts. Its matching antigen is unknown. V was shortened by 0 bases and J by 1 base, with 2 bases between the two germline ends. CDR3 length: 13 amino acids. CDR1 and CDR2 from the germline V gene are ENHRY and SYGVKD. Individual cDNA molecules each received unique molecular identifiers attached to them. TCRdb reprocessed the 5' RACE reads via MiXCR and lists one record per CDR3 protein. The sample shows roughly 56,000 distinct CDR3 sequences, 8.2% of them seen only once. Study findings and constraints: Anti-spike CD8 specificities were favored by VDJdb matching, whose results missed private and CD4 specificities.

The sample taken for sequencing was whole blood. J is TRBJ2-3 and V is TRBV10-3; D is ambiguous. This clonotype originated in an adult who was a healthcare worker with PCR-confirmed SARS-CoV-2 infection or an uninfected control (not recorded which). CDR3 nucleotides: TGTGCCATCAGTGAGTCCGGCACAGATACGCAGTATTTT. Encoded protein: CAISESGTDTQYF.